Below are 20 T cell receptor beta chains sequenced from a single sample in a study of blood T cell repertoires in COVID-19. The assay was immunoSEQ multiplex PCR, and TCRdb's table has in-frame clones only and misses some. This table has some 26,000 clones, around 88% appearing once. The sequenced sample was peripheral blood. Source of these receptors: a human donor with active COVID-19. The donor label of this sample is uncertain.

This chain connects TRBV6-5 to TRBJ2-3; 9 bases match TRBD2. Looked up from germline, CDR1 is MNHEY and CDR2 is SVGAGI. The CDR3 contains 14 residues. The trim removed 6 bases at V and 3 bases at J, leaving 4 bases unmatched. This chain's CDR3 is CASSPGLATDTQYF. CDR3 DNA: TGTGCCAGCAGCCCGGGACTAGCAACAGATACGCAGTATTTT.

This clone was counted a single time. The chain joins TRBV7-9 to TRBJ1-2; D remains ambiguous. Germline CDR1 reads SEHNR; CDR2 reads FQNEAQ (reference sequence). This CDR3 spans 12 amino acids. V was trimmed by 6 bases and J by 2 bases, leaving 7 bases between them. CDR3 DNA: TGTGCCAGCAGTGTCCAGAACTATGGCTACACCTTC. This gives the protein CASSVQNYGYTF.

This clone was counted a few times. The J gene is TRBJ2-7, the V gene TRBV27; D might be TRBD2 (6 bases). Trimming removed 6 bases from V and 2 bases from J, with 14 bases in between. CDR3 size: 14 residues. The germline CDR1 and CDR2 sequences are MNHEY and SMNVEV (reference sequence). CDR3 in amino acids: CASSPAGRPYEQYF. Written as DNA, the CDR3 is TGTGCCAGCAGCCCGGCGGGGAGACCCTACGAGCAGTACTTC.

The count of this clone is one. The chain couples TRBV24-1 to TRBJ2-5; TRBD2 might be the D (6 bases). CDR1 and CDR2 from the germline V gene are KGHDR and SFDVKD. The ends were cut back, 4 bases at V and 4 bases at J, with 12 bases in the middle. CDR3 length: 14 amino acids. CDR3 sequence (DNA): TGTGCCACCAGTGAGGACGGGACTTCAGAGACCCAGTACTTC. It yields the protein CATSEDGTSETQYF.

J is TRBJ2-5 and V is TRBV7-2, with TRBD2 matching 10 bases. J was trimmed by 2 bases and V by 1 base; bases with no gene match: 7. The CDR3 consists of 17 residues. Germline CDR1 is SGHTA and CDR2 is FQGNSA. CDR3 nucleotides: TGTGCCAGCAGCTTAGGTACTAGCGGGACAGGACAAGAGACCCAGTACTTC. It is translated as CASSLGTSGTGQETQYF.

The rearrangement uses TRBV30 and TRBJ2-5; 10 nucleotides match TRBD2. The length of the CDR3 is 14 residues. Trimming at V came to 0 bases and at J to 3 bases, leaving 1 base not matched to a gene. Per germline, CDR1 GTSNPN and CDR2 SVGIG (reference sequence). The CDR3 DNA reads TGTGCCTGGAGTGTTCTAGCGGGAGAAGAGACCCAGTACTTC. This encodes CAWSVLAGEETQYF.

This rearrangement joins TRBV30 to TRBJ2-7; D gene uncertain. V dropped 1 base and J dropped 5 bases, with 6 bases sitting between them. Germline V gives CDR1 GTSNPN, CDR2 SVGIG (reference sequence). The CDR3 runs to 11 residues. The CDR3 loop is CAWSARDEQYF. In DNA form, the CDR3 reads TGTGCCTGGAGTGCTCGTGACGAGCAGTACTTC. The variable domain in full, completed from reference TRBV30 and TRBJ2-7, reads SQTIHQWPATLVQPVGSPLSLECTVEGTSNPNLYWYRQAAGRGLQLLFYSVGIGQISSEVPQNLSASRPQDRQFILSSKKLLLSDSGFYLCAWSARDEQYFGPGTRLTVT.

The chain has TRBV12-5 and TRBJ2-7; 8 bases are shared with TRBD1. The CDR3 length is 17 residues. The germline gives CDR1 LGHNT, CDR2 FRNRAP. The V and J ends lost 0 bases and 5 bases, in that order; junction bases with no gene match: 12. CDR3 amino acids: CASGLVRTGGFLNEQYF. The CDR3 DNA reads TGTGCTAGTGGTTTGGTACGTACAGGGGGATTTTTGAACGAGCAGTACTTC. Full variable domain (outside the CDR3, taken from reference TRBV12-5 and TRBJ2-7): DARVTQTPRHKVTEMGQEVTMRCQPILGHNTVFWYRQTMMQGLELLAYFRNRAPLDDSGMPKDRFSAEMPDATLATLKIQPSEPRDSAVYFCASGLVRTGGFLNEQYFGPGTRLTVT.

The V call is TRBV9, the J call TRBJ2-7; 9 nucleotides align to TRBD2. The ends lost 0 bases at V and 1 base at J; junction bases unmatched: 2. The CDR3 has 15 amino acids. CDR1 and CDR2 from the germline V gene are SGDLS and YYNGEE. The CDR3 spells CASSVEAGGSYEQYF. The CDR3 coding sequence is TGTGCCAGCAGCGTAGAAGCGGGAGGTTCCTACGAGCAGTACTTC.

The chain links TRBV6-5 to TRBJ1-2; possible D gene TRBD1, 5 bases. The V end was cut by 7 bases, the J end by 8 bases, with 17 bases between. Germline CDR1 MNHEY, CDR2 SVGAGI. CDR3 length equals 13 residues. The CDR3 DNA is TGTGCCAGCATCGACGACAGACAAGGCGGCTACACCTTC. Translating it yields CASIDDRQGGYTF.

The V and J genes are TRBV28 and TRBJ2-1, with TRBD2 identical over 13 bases. This CDR3 is built from 17 residues. V lost 2 bases to trimming and J lost 5 bases; unmatched junction nucleotides: 6. From germline, CDR1 is MDHEN and CDR2 SYDVKM. The CDR3: CASSLGGLAGKNNEQFF. DNA for the CDR3: TGTGCCAGCAGTTTAGGGGGACTAGCGGGAAAGAACAATGAGCAGTTCTTC.

The CDR3 loop is CASSSTGEQGETQYF. CDR3 nucleotides: TGTGCCAGCAGTTCGACGGGGGAGCAGGGAGAGACCCAGTACTTC. The V call is TRBV28, the J call TRBJ2-5; perhaps TRBD2 as D (6 bases). The germline V gene has CDR1 MDHEN and CDR2 SYDVKM. This CDR3 has 15 residues. V was shortened by 4 bases and J by 4 bases, with 16 bases between the two germline ends.

CDR3: CASSQEEGRVSEPQHF. The CDR3 DNA follows: TGTGCCAGCAGCCAAGAGGAGGGGCGTGTTTCCGAGCCCCAGCATTTT. The chain is built from TRBV4-2 and TRBJ1-5, with TRBD1 as a possible D gene (5 bases). CDR1 LGHNA and CDR2 YNFKEQ come from the germline V gene. Trimming took 0 bases from V and 8 from J, leaving 17 bases between them. There are 16 residues in the CDR3.

The V gene is TRBV6-8, the J gene TRBJ2-1; 7 bases match TRBD2. The CDR3 has 13 residues. Unmatched junction bases numbered 10, after V lost 8 bases and J lost 9 bases. CDR1 and CDR2 from the germline V gene are MNHGY and SAAAGT. The CDR3 loop reads CASWREGLSEQFF. The CDR3, as DNA: TGTGCCAGCTGGAGGGAGGGCCTTAGTGAGCAGTTCTTC.

This clone was picked up one time. This chain joins TRBV5-4 and TRBJ2-7, with TRBD2 identical over 8 bases. J gave up 0 bases and V 0 bases, and 5 bases lay outside the gene matches. CDR1 is SGHNT, CDR2 YYREEE, per germline (reference sequence). The CDR3 is 16 amino acids. The DNA of the CDR3 is TGTGCCAGCAGCTTGGCCGCAGCGGGAGTCTCCTACGAGCAGTACTTC. Amino acids: CASSLAAAGVSYEQYF.

This clone was seen more than once but under ten times. The rearrangement joins TRBV7-2 to TRBJ1-5; D remains unclear. Trimming shortened V by 3 bases and J by 9 bases, and 9 bases separated the two germline ends. The length of the CDR3 is 12 residues. Germline CDR1 SGHTA, CDR2 FQGNSA. The CDR3 sequence: CASSFTPGPQHF. Here the CDR3 DNA reads TGTGCCAGCAGCTTTACACCTGGGCCCCAGCATTTT.

The chain links TRBV6-6 to TRBJ1-5; 7 bases align to TRBD1. CDR3 size: 15 residues. CDR1 is MNHNY and CDR2 is SVGAGI in the germline V gene (reference sequence). The V segment lost 6 bases and the J segment 0 bases; nucleotides outside the gene matches: 5. This CDR3 reads CASRSGQPSNQPQHF. CDR3 in DNA: TGTGCCAGCAGGTCGGGACAGCCTAGCAATCAGCCCCAGCATTTT.

The V call is TRBV7-8, the J call TRBJ1-5, with a tentative D call TRBD1 (6 bases). Trimming removed 1 base from V and 6 bases from J, with 19 bases in between. Germline values: CDR1 SGHVS, CDR2 FQNEAQ. This CDR3 is built from 17 residues. The DNA for the CDR3 is TGTGCCAGCAGCTTAGGATCTCCAGGGGCGGTTACTCAGCCCCAGCATTTT. Residues: CASSLGSPGAVTQPQHF.

V is TRBV7-2 and J is TRBJ2-2, with D perhaps matching TRBD1 (5 bases). V lost 1 base and J lost 0, with 9 bases in between. The germline V gene encodes CDR1 SGHTA and CDR2 FQGNSA. There are 16 residues in the CDR3. The CDR3 sequence: CASSLELGANTGELFF. The CDR3 region has the DNA TGTGCCAGCAGCTTAGAATTAGGGGCGAACACCGGGGAGCTGTTTTTT.

The CDR3 nucleotides are TGTGCCAGCGGATTTAGCGGGAACTACAATGAGCAGTTCTTC. It encodes CASGFSGNYNEQFF. The chain links TRBV6-6 to TRBJ2-1; TRBD2 aligns across 8 bases. The CDR3 spans 14 residues. Germline-derived CDR1 and CDR2 are MNHNY and SVGAGI (reference sequence). Losses at the gene ends were 8 bases for V and 3 bases for J; bases not matched to a gene: 6.